This TCR beta chain derives from a study of OX40 agonist ivuxolimab in advanced cancers. Study-wide background: The study reported partial responses in three patients: one hepatocellular carcinoma, two cutaneous melanoma. General study findings and limits: CD4+ T cells averaged fewer expanded clones than CD8+ T cells. Clonal expansion by week 6 occurred in CD4+ and CD8+ blood T cells (at 0.1 to 3.0 mg/kg).

J lost 8 bases, V lost 3 bases, and 8 bases had no gene match. This CDR3 contains 15 residues. Germline V lookup: CDR1 MDHEN, CDR2 SYDVKM. Sequencing used immunoSEQ multiplex PCR; TCRdb keeps in-frame clones, though not all of them. The sample lists about 75,000 clones, roughly 85% occurring once. On this clone: Its specificity is not known.

The chain recombines TRBV28 with TRBJ2-4; 9 bases fit TRBD1. The sequenced sample was CD4+ or CD8+ T cells sorted from blood, obtained in a trial of the OX40 agonist ivuxolimab. The sequence was obtained from an adult with an advanced solid tumor such as melanoma, head and neck, liver or kidney cancer. The CDR3 DNA reads as TGTGCCAGCAGTTTCCGACAGGGGGTAGTTGACATTCAGTACTTC. The encoded protein is CASSFRQGVVDIQYF.